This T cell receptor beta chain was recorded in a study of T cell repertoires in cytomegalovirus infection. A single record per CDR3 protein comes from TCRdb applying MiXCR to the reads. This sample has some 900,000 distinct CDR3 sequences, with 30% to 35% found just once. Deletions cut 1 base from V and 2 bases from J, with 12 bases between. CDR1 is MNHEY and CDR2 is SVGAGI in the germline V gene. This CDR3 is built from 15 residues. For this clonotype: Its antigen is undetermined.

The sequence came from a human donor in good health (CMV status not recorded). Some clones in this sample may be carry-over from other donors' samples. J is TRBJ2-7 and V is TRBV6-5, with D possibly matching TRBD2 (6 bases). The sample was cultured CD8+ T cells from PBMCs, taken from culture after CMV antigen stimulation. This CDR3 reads CASSYLGVAAYEQYV. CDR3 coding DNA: TGTGCCAGCAGTTACTTGGGGGTAGCGGCCTACGAGCAGTACGTC.